This T cell receptor (beta chain) derives from a study of beta chain features in type 1 diabetes. A heparinised blood draw that averaged about 110 mL was obtained once from each donor. Reverse transcription of all isolated RNA meant that expressed TCRB transcripts were sequenced. Here immunoSEQ multiplex PCR was the method, and the copy in TCRdb shows in-frame clones only, minus some. The data hold some 410,000 clones, with 9.5% to 12% observed a single time. V was clipped by 3 bases and J by 11 bases; unmatched bases: 11. Germline V lookup: CDR1 SGDLS, CDR2 YYNGEE. The length of the CDR3 is 14 residues.

The sequenced sample consisted of naive CD4+ T cells from blood. The rearrangement uses TRBV9 and TRBJ1-1; TRBD1 aligns across 9 bases. This clonotype originated in a woman between 18 and 29 years old in good health. This CDR3 reads CASSGSGTGRAAFF. Here the CDR3 DNA reads TGTGCCAGCAGCGGCTCCGGGACAGGGAGGGCGGCTTTCTTT.